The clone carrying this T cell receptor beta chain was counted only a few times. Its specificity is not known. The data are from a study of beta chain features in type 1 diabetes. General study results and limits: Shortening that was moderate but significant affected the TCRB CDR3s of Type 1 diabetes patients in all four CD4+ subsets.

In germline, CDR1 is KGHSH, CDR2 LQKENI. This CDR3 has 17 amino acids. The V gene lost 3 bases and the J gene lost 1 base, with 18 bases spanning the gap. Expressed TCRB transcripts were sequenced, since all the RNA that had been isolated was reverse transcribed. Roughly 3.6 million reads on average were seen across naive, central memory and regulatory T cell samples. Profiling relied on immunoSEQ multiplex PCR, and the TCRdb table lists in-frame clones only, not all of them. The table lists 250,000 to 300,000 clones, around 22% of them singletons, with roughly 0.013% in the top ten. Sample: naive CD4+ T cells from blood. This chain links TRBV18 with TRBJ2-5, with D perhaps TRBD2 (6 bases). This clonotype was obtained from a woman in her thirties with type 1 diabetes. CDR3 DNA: TGTGCCAGCTCACCGGCTTTTGGGGAGGCCCTCCAAGAGACCCAGTACTTC. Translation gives CASSPAFGEALQETQYF.